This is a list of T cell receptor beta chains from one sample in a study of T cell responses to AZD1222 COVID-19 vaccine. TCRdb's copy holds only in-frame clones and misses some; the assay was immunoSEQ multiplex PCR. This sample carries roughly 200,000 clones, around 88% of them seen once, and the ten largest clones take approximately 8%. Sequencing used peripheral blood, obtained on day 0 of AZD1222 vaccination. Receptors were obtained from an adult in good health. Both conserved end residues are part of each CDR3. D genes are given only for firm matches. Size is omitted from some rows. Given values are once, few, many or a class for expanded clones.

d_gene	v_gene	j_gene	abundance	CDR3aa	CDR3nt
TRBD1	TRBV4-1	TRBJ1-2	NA	CASSQEGGTVEFF	TGCGCCAGCAGCCAAGAAGGGGGGACAGTTGAGTTCTTC
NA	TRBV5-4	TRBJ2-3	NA	CASSLGPTSYTDTQYF	TGTGCCAGCAGCTTGGGCCCCACTAGCTACACAGATACGCAGTATTTT
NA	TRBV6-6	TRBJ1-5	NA	CASSYLGESNQPQHF	TGTGCCAGCAGTTACCTAGGGGAAAGCAATCAGCCCCAGCATTTT
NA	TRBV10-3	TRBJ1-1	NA	CAISFGTENTEAFF	TGTGCCATCAGTTTTGGCACAGAGAACACTGAAGCTTTCTTT
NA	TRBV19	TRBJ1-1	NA	CASFRRANTEAFF	TGTGCCAGCTTTAGGAGGGCTAACACTGAAGCTTTCTTT
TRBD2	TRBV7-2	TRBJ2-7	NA	CASSSTSGGWEQYF	TGTGCCAGCAGCTCCACAAGCGGGGGATGGGAGCAGTACTTC
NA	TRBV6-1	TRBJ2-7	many	CASSDEGTAPDEQYF	TGTGCCAGCAGTGACGAAGGTACAGCTCCAGACGAGCAGTACTTC
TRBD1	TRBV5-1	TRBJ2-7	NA	CASSGNVDRVKEQYF	TGCGCCAGCAGCGGGAACGTGGACAGGGTTAAGGAGCAGTACTTC
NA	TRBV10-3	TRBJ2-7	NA	CAISERGGYEQYF	TGTGCCATCAGTGAACGTGGAGGTTACGAGCAGTACTTC
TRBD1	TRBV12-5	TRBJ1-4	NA	CASRHRGCEKLFF	TGTGCTAGTCGGCACAGGGGCTGTGAAAAACTGTTTTTT
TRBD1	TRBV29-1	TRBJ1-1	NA	CSGGTGTDRIEAFF	TGCAGCGGGGGAACCGGGACAGACAGAATTGAAGCTTTCTTT
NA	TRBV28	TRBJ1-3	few	CASRQGTSGNTIYF	TGTGCCAGCAGGCAGGGTACCTCTGGAAACACCATATATTTT
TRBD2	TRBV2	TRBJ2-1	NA	CASSRGGAYSEQFF	TGTGCCAGCAGTCGCGGGGGGGCCTACAGTGAGCAGTTCTTC
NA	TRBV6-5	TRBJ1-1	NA	CASSQDSLNTEAFF	TGTGCCAGCAGCCAGGACAGTCTGAACACTGAAGCTTTCTTT
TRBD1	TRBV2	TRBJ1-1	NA	CASSVDRESTNTEAFF	TGTGCCAGCAGTGTCGACAGGGAATCTACGAACACTGAAGCTTTCTTT
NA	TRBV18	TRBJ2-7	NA	CASSPEGTGVLYEQYF	TGTGCCAGCTCACCGGAGGGAACAGGGGTCCTCTACGAGCAGTACTTC
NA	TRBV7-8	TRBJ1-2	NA	CASSLATGLGHGYTF	TGTGCCAGCAGCTTAGCGACGGGGCTGGGACATGGCTACACCTTC
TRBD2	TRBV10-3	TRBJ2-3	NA	CAPEGLAGAPDTQYF	TGTGCCCCCGAAGGGCTAGCGGGGGCCCCAGATACGCAGTATTTT
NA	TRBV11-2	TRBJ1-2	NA	CASSLDFGNPGGYTF	TGTGCCAGCAGCTTAGATTTTGGGAACCCGGGGGGCTACACCTTC
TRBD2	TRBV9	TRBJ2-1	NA	CASSVGGGGNNEQFF	TGTGCCAGCAGCGTAGGCGGGGGAGGCAACAATGAGCAGTTCTTC
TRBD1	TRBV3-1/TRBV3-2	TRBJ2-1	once	CASSPWTGVDNEQFF	TGTGCCAGCAGCCCTTGGACAGGGGTGGACAATGAGCAGTTCTTC
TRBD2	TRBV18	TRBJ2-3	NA	CASSPASGGAGTQYF	TGTGCCAGCTCACCAGCGAGCGGGGGGGCCGGTACGCAGTATTTT
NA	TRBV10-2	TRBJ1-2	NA	CASSRETKGYTF	TGCGCCAGCAGCAGGGAAACAAAAGGCTACACCTTC